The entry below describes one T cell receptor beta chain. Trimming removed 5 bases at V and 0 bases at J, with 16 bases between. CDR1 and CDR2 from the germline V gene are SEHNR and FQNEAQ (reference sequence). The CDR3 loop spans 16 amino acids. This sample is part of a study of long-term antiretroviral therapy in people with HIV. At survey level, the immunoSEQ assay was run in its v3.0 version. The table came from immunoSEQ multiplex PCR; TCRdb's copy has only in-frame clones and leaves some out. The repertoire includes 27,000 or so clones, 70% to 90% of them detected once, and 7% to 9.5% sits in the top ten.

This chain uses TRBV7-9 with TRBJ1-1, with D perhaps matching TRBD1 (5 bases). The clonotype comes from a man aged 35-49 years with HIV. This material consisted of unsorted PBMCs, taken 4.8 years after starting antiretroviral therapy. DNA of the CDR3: TGTGCCAGCAGCGCCCCATCGGGGCCACTGAACACTGAAGCTTTCTTT. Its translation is CASSAPSGPLNTEAFF.